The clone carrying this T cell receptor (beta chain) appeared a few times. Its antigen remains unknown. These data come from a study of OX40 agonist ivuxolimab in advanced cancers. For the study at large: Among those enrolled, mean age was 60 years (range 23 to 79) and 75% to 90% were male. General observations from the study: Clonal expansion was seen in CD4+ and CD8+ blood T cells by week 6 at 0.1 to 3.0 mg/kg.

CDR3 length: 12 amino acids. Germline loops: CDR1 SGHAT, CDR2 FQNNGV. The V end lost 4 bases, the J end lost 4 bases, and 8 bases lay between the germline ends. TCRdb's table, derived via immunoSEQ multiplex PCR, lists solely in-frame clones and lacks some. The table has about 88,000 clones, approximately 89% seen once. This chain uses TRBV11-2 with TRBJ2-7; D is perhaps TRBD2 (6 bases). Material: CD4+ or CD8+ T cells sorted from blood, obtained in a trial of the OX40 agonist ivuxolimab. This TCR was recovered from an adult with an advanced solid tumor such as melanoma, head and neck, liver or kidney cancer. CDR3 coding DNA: TGTGCCAGCAGCTCCGGGAGTTACGAGCAGTACGTC. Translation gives CASSSGSYEQYV.